This T cell receptor (beta chain) was observed in a study of shared clonotypes between healthy human individuals. Turning to the study itself: CD8 memory received one plate per donor, CD8 naive two, CD4 memory three and CD4 naive three.

Germline CDR1 reads MNHEY; CDR2 reads SMNVEV (reference sequence). This CDR3 has 17 residues. Trimming cost V 3 bases and J 2 bases, with 18 bases left between them. Study results and limitations: When naive CD4 clonotypes were compared across several donors, approximately 5% were shared.

Terminally differentiated effector memory CD45RA+ cells were excluded from the naive CD8 cells, which were CD45RO-negative and positively selected for CCR7. Worth noting for this clone: Its specificity is unknown.

TCRdb keeps only in-frame clones here, not all; method: immunoSEQ multiplex PCR. The sample shows about 1,900,000 clones, about 95% of them seen only once. The material sequenced was naive CD8+ T cells sorted from blood. The chain joins TRBV27 to TRBJ2-3, with D tentatively TRBD1 or TRBD2 (5 bases each). The clonotype comes from a man between 18 and 29 years old in good health. The CDR3 loop reads CASSFLSPLGATDTQYF. The CDR3 region has the DNA TGTGCCAGCAGTTTCCTTTCCCCACTCGGGGCCACAGATACGCAGTATTTT.